Listed below are T cell receptor beta chains from one sample, sequenced in a study of neurological immune-mediated disorders. Via MiXCR, TCRdb re-called the 5' RACE reads, giving one row per CDR3 protein. The sample consists of about 120,000 distinct CDR3 sequences, roughly 3.2% of them appearing once. What was sequenced was PBMCs. The receptors were sampled from a woman in her 30s with multiple sclerosis. The CDR3 runs from the conserved cysteine through the conserved F or W. Each record gives: J gene, clone size, V gene, D gene, CDR3 DNA, CDR3 protein. The D gene is left open where the match is weak. Rows give clone size only sometimes, using once, few, many, or a class for an expanded clone.

TRBJ2-2 many TRBV7-2 TRBD2 TGTGCCAGCCTAGCGGCGACGAACACCGGGGAGCTGTTTTTT CASLAATNTGELFF
TRBJ1-6 many TRBV15 NA TGTGCCACCAGCAGAGAACAGGAAAATTCACCCCTCCACTTT CATSREQENSPLHF
TRBJ2-1 NA TRBV20-1 TRBD1 TGCAGTGCTAGACTGGGACAGGGGAACAATGAGCAGTTCTTC CSARLGQGNNEQFF
TRBJ1-1 NA TRBV18 NA TGTGCCAGCTCACCTCGGGCCCAATTGAACACTGAAGCTTTCTTT CASSPRAQLNTEAFF
TRBJ1-1 NA TRBV6-2/TRBV6-3 NA TGTGCCAGCAGTTACTGGGGGGCTAAATCTGCTGAAGCTTTCTTT CASSYWGAKSAEAFF
TRBJ2-2 many TRBV27 NA TGTGCCAGCAGTTTATTTCTACAGGGCACTCCGCTGTTTTTT CASSLFLQGTPLFF
TRBJ1-1 many TRBV15 NA TGTGCCACCGGACAGTTTGAGAACACTGAAGCTTTCTTT CATGQFENTEAFF
TRBJ1-5 many TRBV5-6 NA TGTGCCAGCAGCTCTTGGACAGCGGGTCAGCCCCAGCATTTT CASSSWTAGQPQHF
TRBJ1-5 many TRBV7-2 NA TGTGCCAGCAGCCCCCCCTATCAGCCCCAGCATTTT CASSPPYQPQHF
TRBJ2-1 many TRBV27 NA TGTGCCAGCAGTTTAATCCCAAAAAATGAGCAGTTCTTC CASSLIPKNEQFF
TRBJ2-1 NA TRBV5-1 NA TGCGCCAGCAGCCGCGGGACAGAACCCTACAATGAGCAGTTCTTC CASSRGTEPYNEQFF
TRBJ2-7 many TRBV20-1 NA TGCAGTGCCGGCGCCGTTTCCCGTAAAGTCTACGAGCAGTACTTC CSAGAVSRKVYEQYF
TRBJ2-1 many TRBV7-2 TRBD1 TGTGCCAGCAGCTTAGGACAGGGGACCTACAATGAGCAGTTCTTC CASSLGQGTYNEQFF
TRBJ1-2 many TRBV5-1 NA TGCGCCAGCAGCCCGGACAGTAACTATGGCTACACCTTC CASSPDSNYGYTF
TRBJ1-4 many TRBV20-1 NA TGCAGTGCTAGAGACCAACAGGGACGGGATGAAAAACTGTTTTTT CSARDQQGRDEKLFF
TRBJ1-6 many TRBV7-8 NA TGTGCCAGCAGCTTAGCCCGGCCATCGAGCTCCTATAATTCACCCCTCCACTTT CASSLARPSSSYNSPLHF
TRBJ1-1 many TRBV5-1 NA TGCGCCAGCAGCTTGAGGGCGGGCGGGGTGAACACTGAAGCTTTCTTT CASSLRAGGVNTEAFF
TRBJ2-1 many TRBV20-1 TRBD2 TGCAGTGCCCCCGGACTAGCGGGATTATCAGGCTACAATGAGCAGTTCTTC CSAPGLAGLSGYNEQFF
TRBJ1-1 many TRBV5-1 NA TGCGCCAGCAGCTTCTACGGGACGGCGAACACTGAAGCTTTCTTT CASSFYGTANTEAFF
TRBJ2-2 few TRBV19 NA TGTGCCAGTAGTATAGATCCGCGGTACACCGGGGAGCTGTTTTTT CASSIDPRYTGELFF
TRBJ2-5 many TRBV4-1 NA TGCGCCAGCAGCCAAGTTTCCCTCGGAGAGACCCAGTACTTC CASSQVSLGETQYF
TRBJ2-2 many TRBV6-6 NA TGTGCCAGCAGTCCCTGGGGGCAGGGTGTTGCCGGGGAGCTGTTTTTT CASSPWGQGVAGELFF
TRBJ1-1 few TRBV30 TRBD1 TGTGCCGGGGACAGGGATTACACTGAAGCTTTCTTT CAGDRDYTEAFF
TRBJ2-7 many TRBV5-1 NA TGCGCCAGCAGCCCGCCCGTGGGAGGCGAGCAGTACTTC CASSPPVGGEQYF
TRBJ1-3 many TRBV18 NA TGTGCCAGCTCACCGGGCGTCTCTGGAAACACCATATATTTT CASSPGVSGNTIYF
TRBJ1-4 many TRBV4-3 TRBD1 TGCGCCAGCAGCCAATCGACAGGGGTCCCTAATGAAAAACTGTTTTTT CASSQSTGVPNEKLFF
TRBJ2-3 many TRBV6-5 NA TGTGCCAGCAGTTCCGAGCGGGATACGCAGTATTTT CASSSERDTQYF
TRBJ2-1 many TRBV7-2 TRBD1 TGTGCCAGCAGCTTACTAGGGACAGGGCCCTACAATGAGCAGTTCTTC CASSLLGTGPYNEQFF
TRBJ2-5 many TRBV20-1 TRBD2 TGCAGTGCTGGGGCCGCTACCATAGCGGGGCCTCAAGAGACCCAGTACTTC CSAGAATIAGPQETQYF
TRBJ2-4 many TRBV7-2 NA TGTGCCAGCAGCTTGAGGTTACCCATTGGGGGCAAAAACATTCAGTACTTC CASSLRLPIGGKNIQYF
TRBJ1-5 many TRBV20-1 NA TGCAGTGCTAGAGGCTTCGGGTCGGCAGGGGATCAGCCCCAGCATTTT CSARGFGSAGDQPQHF
TRBJ1-1 many TRBV20-1 NA TGCAGTGCTAGAGATTGGGGATTCACTGAAGCTTTCTTT CSARDWGFTEAFF
TRBJ2-1 many TRBV20-1 NA TGCAGTGCTAGAGATCCAAGGATGGGCTCCTACAATGAGCAGTTCTTC CSARDPRMGSYNEQFF
TRBJ1-5 many TRBV7-2 TRBD1 TGTGCCAGCAGCTTAGCGGTGGGACAGGGGGACTCTTATCAGCCCCAGCATTTT CASSLAVGQGDSYQPQHF
TRBJ1-1 many TRBV7-8 NA TGTGCCAGCAGCTGGGACTCCTACACTGAAGCTTTCTTT CASSWDSYTEAFF
TRBJ1-1 many TRBV27 NA TGTGCCAGCAGTTTAACTCCAGGAATGAACACTGAAGCTTTCTTT CASSLTPGMNTEAFF
TRBJ2-7 many TRBV5-1 TRBD1 TGCGCCAGCAGCTTTTCCGGGACAGGGTACTACGAGCAGTACTTC CASSFSGTGYYEQYF
TRBJ2-4 many TRBV27 NA TGTGCCAGCAGTTTATCGTGGGGTTTAGCCAAAAACATTCAGTACTTC CASSLSWGLAKNIQYF
TRBJ2-3 many TRBV5-1 TRBD2 TGCGCCAGCAGGGGAGGACTAGCGGGGGACACAGATACGCAGTATTTT CASRGGLAGDTDTQYF
TRBJ2-5 many TRBV5-1 NA TGCGCCAGCAGCTTGGTAGTCGGTGCACCCGAGACCCAGTACTTC CASSLVVGAPETQYF
TRBJ1-3 many TRBV7-2 TRBD1 TGTGCCAGCAGCCGCCAGGGGGAGACTGGAAACACCATATATTTT CASSRQGETGNTIYF
TRBJ2-2 many TRBV5-1 NA TGCGCCAGCAGCTTGGTCCCGTCCGGGGAGCTGTTTTTT CASSLVPSGELFF
TRBJ2-1 many TRBV7-2 TRBD1 TGTGCCAGCAGAAAGCAGGGGGACAATGAGCAGTTCTTC CASRKQGDNEQFF
TRBJ2-2 few TRBV5-6 NA TGTGCCAGCAGCACCCGCCCTACGGTCACCGGGGAGCTGTTTTTT CASSTRPTVTGELFF
TRBJ1-2 many TRBV10-3 NA TGTGCCATCACCCCGGGGGAATCCTATGGCTACACCTTC CAITPGESYGYTF
TRBJ2-5 many TRBV7-9 NA TGTGCCAGCAGCTTTTTCGGGATCCGGGACCTCCAAGAGACCCAGTACTTC CASSFFGIRDLQETQYF
TRBJ2-5 many TRBV12-3/TRBV12-4 NA TGTGCCAGCAGTTGGTCAGGGAAAGAGACCCAGTACTTC CASSWSGKETQYF